This TCR beta chain was identified in a study of shared clonotypes between healthy human individuals. Regarding the study as a whole: Unshared clonotypes carried lower generation probabilities than those common to all four donors. Researchers found naive subsets generally carried larger estimated richness than memory subsets.

Note on this clone: Its antigen is not identified. The same CDR3 arises from other DNA sequences in this sample as well.

The CDR3 is 15 amino acids. CDR1 LGHNA and CDR2 YSLEER come from the germline V gene. Trimming stripped 4 bases from V and 2 bases from J, with 12 bases between. The naive CD8 subset, CD45RO-negative cells positively selected for CCR7, excluded terminally differentiated effector memory CD45RA+ cells. There were only Caucasian adults among the donors, and all lived in Nashville, Tennessee. Each sorted subset replicate got 200 ng genomic DNA, 25,000 to 35,000 genomes. Generated by immunoSEQ multiplex PCR, the TCRdb table keeps only in-frame clones and is missing some. The table includes under 2,000,000 clones, about 95% detected once.

V usage is TRBV4-3 and J usage is TRBJ2-1; D possibly corresponds to TRBD2 (6 bases). The receptor's source is a man younger than 35 in good health. The sample taken for sequencing was naive CD8+ T cells sorted from blood. CDR3 region: CASSPGLVTYNEQFF. For the CDR3, the DNA is TGCGCCAGCAGCCCGGGACTTGTGACCTACAATGAGCAGTTCTTC.